Below, 10 T cell receptor beta chains from the same sample are listed, as sequenced in a study of shared clonotypes between healthy human individuals. Naive CD8 cells lacked CD45RO and underwent positive selection for CCR7, leaving out terminally differentiated effector memory CD45RA+ cells. Data came from immunoSEQ multiplex PCR; TCRdb stores just in-frame clones and leaves some out. The data contain some 2,000,000 clones, about 95% of them singletons. Specimen: naive CD8+ T cells sorted from blood. These receptors all stem from a young man in good health.

This chain uses TRBV29-1 with TRBJ2-1; 9 nucleotides agree with TRBD1. This CDR3 region has 16 residues. Trimming at V came to 2 bases and at J to 2 bases, leaving 7 bases not matched to a gene. Looked up from germline, CDR1 is SQVTM and CDR2 is ANQGSEA. As DNA, the CDR3 is TGCAGCGTTGAACCCAACAGGGACAGGGCCTACAATGAGCAGTTCTTC. This gives the protein CSVEPNRDRAYNEQFF.

The gene calls are TRBV7-6 and TRBJ1-1; 7 bases are shared with TRBD1. Germline loops: CDR1 SGHVS, CDR2 FNYEAQ. After removal of 4 bases from V and 6 bases from J, the junction contained 5 bases not matched to a gene. The CDR3 is made up of 13 amino acids. The CDR3 is CASSSDTGAEAFF. The DNA for the CDR3 is TGTGCCAGCAGCTCGGACACAGGGGCTGAAGCTTTCTTT.

The sample holds a few counts of this clone. J is TRBJ1-4 and V is TRBV6-6, with D perhaps matching TRBD1 (5 bases). Germline CDR1 and CDR2: MNHNY and SVGAGI (reference sequence). With 2 bases removed from V and 4 bases from J, the gap between germline ends came to 8 bases. The CDR3 loop spans 14 amino acids. CDR3 region: CASSYPDSNEKLFF. CDR3 sequence (DNA): TGTGCCAGCAGTTACCCCGACAGTAATGAAAAACTGTTTTTT.

The count of this clone is one. The V gene is TRBV4-1, the J gene TRBJ1-2; tentatively, D is TRBD1 (5 bases). Germline V CDR1 and CDR2: MGHRA, YSYEKL. The CDR3 is 15 residues long. With 3 bases removed from V and 0 bases from J, the gap between germline ends came to 11 bases. The CDR3: CASSQKTESNYGYTF. CDR3 bases: TGCGCCAGCAGCCAGAAGACAGAATCTAACTATGGCTACACCTTC.

This clone has only one observation. The chain carries TRBV7-8 and TRBJ2-1; 7 bases are a match to TRBD2. CDR3 length: 16 amino acids. Germline V lookup: CDR1 SGHVS, CDR2 FQNEAQ. V trimming: 4 bases; J trimming: 9 bases; junction bases outside the gene matches: 15. CDR3 in DNA: TGTGCCAGCAGCTACTGGGCCCTGGGGGGGATTGGTGAGCAGTTCTTC. Translated: CASSYWALGGIGEQFF.

The chain uses TRBV5-1 and TRBJ2-7, with TRBD2 as a possible D gene (5 bases). The germline CDR1 and CDR2 sequences are SGHRS and YFSETQ. Trimming cost V 7 bases and J 3 bases, with 14 bases left between them. The CDR3 totals 13 residues. DNA of the CDR3: TGCGCCAGCTCCTCCGCGGAGGACTACGAGCAGTACTTC. It yields the protein CASSSAEDYEQYF.

Points on this clone: Other DNA sequences of this sample code for an identical CDR3. The V call is TRBV30, the J call TRBJ2-2; the match to TRBD2 covers 7 bases. Looked up from germline, CDR1 is GTSNPN and CDR2 is SVGIG (reference sequence). The CDR3 length is 15 residues. The junction had 6 bases not matched to a gene; V was cut back by 5 bases and J by 0 bases. CDR3 sequence (DNA): TGTGCCTGGGGTACCGGGACTACGAACACCGGGGAGCTGTTTTTT. Translating it yields CAWGTGTTNTGELFF.

This rearrangement joins TRBV11-2 to TRBJ2-7, with a weak D call TRBD1 (5 bases). V lost 3 bases, J lost 3 bases, and 12 bases lay in between. From germline, CDR1 is SGHAT and CDR2 FQNNGV. The CDR3 length is 14 residues. The CDR3 protein is CASSFGPGYYEQYF. CDR3 coding DNA: TGTGCCAGCAGCTTCGGCCCAGGGTACTACGAGCAGTACTTC.

The V gene is TRBV19, the J gene TRBJ1-6; no reliable D call. Germline loops: CDR1 LNHDA, CDR2 SQIVND (reference sequence). V was trimmed by 3 bases and J by 10 bases, leaving 13 bases between them. The CDR3 spans 14 residues. CDR3 DNA sequence: TGTGCCAGTAGTATGGCGAGTGGCTGGTCACCCCTCCACTTT. Its translation is CASSMASGWSPLHF.

V usage is TRBV6-5 and J usage is TRBJ1-4, with 7 bases fitting TRBD1. Germline CDR1 is MNHEY and CDR2 is SVGAGI. This CDR3 spans 15 amino acids. J was trimmed by 2 bases and V by 5 bases; bases with no gene match: 5. CDR3 coding DNA: TGTGCCAGCAGTCTCCTCAGGGGGACTAATGAAAAACTGTTTTTT. This encodes CASSLLRGTNEKLFF.